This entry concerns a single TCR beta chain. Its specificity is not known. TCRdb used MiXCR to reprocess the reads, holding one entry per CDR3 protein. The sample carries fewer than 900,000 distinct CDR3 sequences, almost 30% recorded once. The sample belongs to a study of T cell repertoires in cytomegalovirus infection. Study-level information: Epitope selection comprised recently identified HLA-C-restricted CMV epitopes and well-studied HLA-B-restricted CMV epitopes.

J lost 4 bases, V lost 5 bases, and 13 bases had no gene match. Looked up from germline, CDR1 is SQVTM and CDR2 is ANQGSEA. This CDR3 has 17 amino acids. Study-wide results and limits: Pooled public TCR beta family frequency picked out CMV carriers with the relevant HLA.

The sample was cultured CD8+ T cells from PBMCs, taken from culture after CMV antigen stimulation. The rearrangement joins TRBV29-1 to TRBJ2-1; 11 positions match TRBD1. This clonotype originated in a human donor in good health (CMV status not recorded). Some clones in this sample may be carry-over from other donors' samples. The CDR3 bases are TGCAGCGTTTCCGGACAGGGGGCGCCGGCCAATTACAATGAGCAGTTCTTC. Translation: CSVSGQGAPANYNEQFF.